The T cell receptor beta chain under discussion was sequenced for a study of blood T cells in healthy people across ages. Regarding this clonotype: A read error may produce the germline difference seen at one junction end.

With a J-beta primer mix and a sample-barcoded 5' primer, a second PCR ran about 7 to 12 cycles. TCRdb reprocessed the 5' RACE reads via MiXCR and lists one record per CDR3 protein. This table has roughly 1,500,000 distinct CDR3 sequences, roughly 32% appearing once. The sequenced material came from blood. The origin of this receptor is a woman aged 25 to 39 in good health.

The CDR3 sequence: CASSVAYREGTDTQYF. The DNA of the CDR3 is TGTGCCAGCAGCGTAGCTTACAGGGAGGGCACAGATACGCAGTATTTT. The rearrangement uses TRBV7-6 and TRBJ2-3; D tentatively reads TRBD1 or TRBD2 (6 bases each). This CDR3 is built from 16 residues. Germline loops: CDR1 SGHVS, CDR2 FNYEAQ.